Listed below are T cell receptor beta chains from one sample, sequenced in a study of long-term antiretroviral therapy in people with HIV. The protocol was immunoSEQ multiplex PCR, while the TCRdb copy is restricted to in-frame clones and leaves out a portion. The sample lists more than 25,000 clones; 79% were seen once. The starting material was unsorted PBMCs, obtained 2.1 years after starting antiretroviral therapy. The receptor source for this set is a man aged 25-45 years with HIV. Each CDR3 is given with its conserved first and last residue. Fields, in order: clone size, D gene, V gene, J gene, CDR3 protein, CDR3 DNA. A D gene is named only where the DNA matches it firmly. A clone size is listed for some rows: how often the clone was seen (once, few, many), or a class if it is expanded.

-,TRBD1,TRBV19,TRBJ2-5,CASSPGTANRVYF,TGTGCCAGTAGTCCCGGGACAGCGAATAGGGTCTACTTC
-,-,TRBV6-1,TRBJ2-7,CASSDLYEQYF,TGTGCCAGCAGCGATCTATACGAGCAGTACTTC
-,-,TRBV7-9,TRBJ2-3,CASSLDIDTDTQYF,TGTGCCAGCAGCTTAGACATAGACACAGATACGCAGTATTTT
-,-,TRBV4-1,TRBJ1-4,CASSQRALGDEKLFF,TGCGCCAGCAGCCAAAGGGCACTAGGGGATGAAAAACTGTTTTTT
once,-,TRBV4-1,TRBJ2-5,CASSQVLQGVQETQYF,TGCGCCAGCAGCCAAGTCCTACAGGGTGTGCAAGAGACCCAGTACTTC
-,TRBD1,TRBV10-1,TRBJ2-3,CASSGIDRGADTQYF,TGCGCCAGCAGTGGGATCGACAGGGGGGCAGATACGCAGTATTTT
few,-,TRBV7-9,TRBJ2-4,CASSREGANQYF,TGTGCCAGCAGCAGGGAGGGGGCGAATCAGTACTTC
-,-,TRBV6-4,TRBJ1-2,CASSDRDGNGYTF,TGTGCCAGCAGTGACAGGGATGGTAATGGCTACACCTTC
-,TRBD1,TRBV30,TRBJ2-5,CAWSAWTGRETQYF,TGTGCCTGGAGTGCCTGGACAGGGCGGGAGACCCAGTACTTC
-,-,TRBV7-8,TRBJ1-4,CASSLGGGYGEKLFF,TGTGCCAGCAGCTTAGGAGGGGGGTATGGGGAAAAACTGTTTTTT
-,TRBD2,TRBV27,TRBJ2-3,CASSSRILRAGEITDTQYF,TGTGCCAGCAGTTCCCGTATTCTCCGAGCGGGAGAGATCACAGATACGCAGTATTTT
once,-,TRBV29-1,TRBJ1-1,CSVEPTGTIEAFF,TGCAGCGTTGAACCGACCGGGACAATCGAAGCTTTCTTT
-,TRBD1,TRBV28,TRBJ2-7,CAIQGSYEQYF,TGTGCCATACAGGGGTCCTACGAGCAGTACTTC
-,TRBD1,TRBV6-1,TRBJ2-3,CASNGQGYGTQYF,TGTGCCAGCAACGGACAGGGGTATGGTACGCAGTATTTT
-,-,TRBV29-1,TRBJ2-5,CSVLTSSAWETQYF,TGCAGCGTCCTGACTTCTAGCGCCTGGGAGACCCAGTACTTC
-,-,TRBV19,TRBJ1-2,CATQGLLWYGYTF,TGTGCTACACAGGGACTGCTATGGTATGGCTACACCTTC
-,-,TRBV29-1,TRBJ2-2,CSAGDTGELFF,TGCAGCGCGGGAGACACCGGGGAGCTGTTTTTT
few,TRBD1,TRBV28,TRBJ1-2,CASSLDRVYGYTF,TGTGCCAGCAGTTTGGACAGGGTCTATGGCTACACCTTC
-,-,TRBV6-5,TRBJ1-2,CASSERPNYGYTF,TGTGCCAGCAGTGAAAGACCTAACTATGGCTACACCTTC
-,TRBD1,TRBV28,TRBJ1-1,CASSSSDRPGNTEAFF,TGTGCCAGCAGTTCCTCGGACAGGCCCGGAAACACTGAAGCTTTCTTT
-,-,TRBV7-9,TRBJ1-1,CASSPAGYRYNTEAFF,TGTGCCAGCAGCCCCGCGGGCTATCGATATAACACTGAAGCTTTCTTT
-,TRBD1,TRBV7-9,TRBJ2-4,CASSRGTGHHIQYF,TGTGCCAGCAGCCGAGGGACAGGGCACCACATTCAGTACTTC
-,-,TRBV6-5,TRBJ1-2,CASSLNTPNYGYTF,TGTGCCAGCAGTTTGAACACCCCTAACTATGGCTACACCTTC
-,TRBD2,TRBV14,TRBJ2-1,CASSQDLRAGYYYNEQFF,TGTGCCAGCAGCCAAGATCTGCGAGCGGGGTACTACTACAATGAGCAGTTCTTC
-,-,TRBV27,TRBJ1-2,CASSANLGAGYGYTF,TGTGCCAGCAGCGCCAATCTGGGGGCGGGCTATGGCTACACCTTC